A selection of T cell receptor beta chains follows, all from one sample in a study of T cell repertoires in cytomegalovirus infection. Their specific antigens are unknown. MiXCR, run by TCRdb on the reads, gives a single entry per CDR3 protein. Of about 920,000 distinct CDR3 sequences listed, around 32% are singletons. Sequenced here: cultured CD8+ T cells from PBMCs, sampled from culture after CMV antigen stimulation. The receptor source for this set is a human donor in good health (CMV status not recorded). Some clones in this sample may be carry-over from other donors' samples. Both conserved end residues are part of each CDR3. A D gene is named only where the DNA matches it firmly. Clone size is not always given. Where it is, it says once, few, many or a class for expanded clones.

D: .
V: TRBV5-1
size: few
J: TRBJ1-6
CDR3: CASSLEARLGAPLHF
DNA: TGCGCCAGCAGCTTGGAAGCGAGGCTTGGGGCACCCCTCCACTTT

D: .
V: TRBV6-6
size: few
J: TRBJ1-6
CDR3: CASTPGDFHNSPLHF
DNA: TGTGCCAGCACCCCCGGGGATTTTCATAATTCACCCCTCCACTTT

D: .
V: TRBV5-5
size: many
J: TRBJ2-7
CDR3: CASTWWSGVSYEQYF
DNA: TGTGCCAGCACTTGGTGGTCGGGAGTTTCCTACGAGCAGTACTTC

D: .
V: TRBV19
size: few
J: TRBJ2-5
CDR3: CASRGWTDQETQYF
DNA: TGTGCCAGTAGGGGCTGGACGGATCAAGAGACCCAGTACTTC

D: TRBD2
V: TRBV4-1
size: .
J: TRBJ2-1
CDR3: CASSQASGDYSYNEQFF
DNA: TGCGCCAGCAGCCAAGCTAGCGGGGATTACTCCTACAATGAGCAGTTCTTC

D: TRBD1
V: TRBV7-9
size: few
J: TRBJ1-1
CDR3: CASKQTGATHEAFF
DNA: TGTGCCAGCAAACAAACAGGGGCGACCCATGAAGCTTTCTTT

D: .
V: TRBV6-4
size: .
J: TRBJ2-1
CDR3: CASSDVTGGNEQFF
DNA: TGTGCCAGCAGTGACGTTACAGGAGGCAATGAGCAGTTCTTC

D: TRBD1
V: TRBV9
size: .
J: TRBJ2-2
CDR3: CASSVTGPAGELFF
DNA: TGTGCCAGCAGCGTGACAGGGCCCGCCGGGGAGCTGTTTTTT

D: TRBD1
V: TRBV12-5
size: many
J: TRBJ2-5
CDR3: CASDGQGKETQYF
DNA: TGTGCTAGTGACGGACAGGGGAAAGAGACCCAGTACTTC

D: TRBD1
V: TRBV12-3/TRBV12-4
size: few
J: TRBJ2-7
CDR3: CASSSKDRPSYEQYF
DNA: TGTGCCAGCAGCTCCAAGGACAGGCCCTCCTACGAGCAGTACTTC

D: .
V: TRBV6-5
size: .
J: TRBJ2-5
CDR3: CASSYFSANWETQYF
DNA: TGTGCCAGCAGTTACTTCTCGGCGAATTGGGAGACCCAGTACTTC

D: .
V: TRBV6-5
size: few
J: TRBJ1-5
CDR3: CASSYFDDGLSNQPQHF
DNA: TGTGCCAGCAGTTACTTCGATGACGGACTTAGCAATCAGCCCCAGCATTTT

D: .
V: TRBV4-2
size: .
J: TRBJ1-1
CDR3: CASTEGMIGTEAFF
DNA: TGTGCCAGCACCGAAGGCATGATAGGCACTGAAGCTTTCTTT

D: .
V: TRBV2
size: few
J: TRBJ1-1
CDR3: CASSYARGGRTEAFF
DNA: TGTGCCAGCAGTTATGCGAGAGGGGGAAGAACTGAAGCTTTCTTT

D: TRBD1
V: TRBV5-6
size: .
J: TRBJ1-1
CDR3: CASSSTGRANTEAFF
DNA: TGTGCCAGCAGCTCGACAGGGAGGGCCAACACTGAAGCTTTCTTT

D: .
V: TRBV7-8
size: .
J: TRBJ1-5
CDR3: CVSSLDGGSNQPQHF
DNA: TGTGTCAGCAGCCTAGACGGAGGTAGCAATCAGCCCCAGCATTTT

D: .
V: TRBV7-9
size: few
J: TRBJ1-1
CDR3: CASSLLGPRKTEAFF
DNA: TGTGCCAGCAGCTTACTTGGGCCGAGGAAGACTGAAGCTTTCTTT

D: .
V: TRBV11-2
size: few
J: TRBJ2-1
CDR3: CASSLTPEDHYNEQFF
DNA: TGTGCCAGCAGCTTAACCCCGGAGGACCACTACAATGAGCAGTTCTTC

D: .
V: TRBV7-8
size: many
J: TRBJ2-2
CDR3: CASSLALGRWTGELFF
DNA: TGTGCCAGCAGCTTAGCGTTGGGGCGATGGACCGGGGAGCTGTTTTTT

D: .
V: TRBV4-1
size: few
J: TRBJ2-5
CDR3: CASSQNRGVLGETQYF
DNA: TGCGCCAGCAGCCAGAATCGAGGGGTCCTAGGGGAGACCCAGTACTTC

D: TRBD1
V: TRBV6-6
size: few
J: TRBJ2-1
CDR3: CASSGGQGGYNEQFF
DNA: TGTGCCAGCAGTGGGGGACAGGGAGGATACAATGAGCAGTTCTTC

D: TRBD2
V: TRBV7-2
size: .
J: TRBJ2-5
CDR3: CASSLDWASGVKEETQYF
DNA: TGTGCCAGCAGCTTAGATTGGGCTAGCGGGGTGAAAGAAGAGACCCAGTACTTC

D: TRBD1
V: TRBV7-6
size: .
J: TRBJ2-7
CDR3: CASSSIQGAYEQYF
DNA: TGTGCCAGCAGCTCCATACAGGGGGCCTACGAGCAGTACTTC

D: TRBD2
V: TRBV6-1
size: many
J: TRBJ2-7
CDR3: CASSEDSGGPYEQYF
DNA: TGTGCCAGCAGTGAAGACAGCGGGGGACCCTACGAGCAGTACTTC

D: TRBD2
V: TRBV24-1
size: .
J: TRBJ2-3
CDR3: CATNPSGGTDTQYF
DNA: TGTGCCACCAATCCTAGCGGGGGCACAGATACGCAGTATTTT

D: .
V: TRBV9
size: .
J: TRBJ2-1
CDR3: CASSAVGEQFF
DNA: TGTGCCAGCAGCGCCGTCGGAGAGCAGTTCTTC

D: .
V: TRBV28
size: .
J: TRBJ1-1
CDR3: CASSFLAGYRNTEAFF
DNA: TGTGCCAGCAGTTTTTTAGCGGGGTATCGAAACACTGAAGCTTTCTTT

D: .
V: TRBV7-1
size: .
J: TRBJ1-1
CDR3: CASSPETVSHTEAFF
DNA: TGTGCCAGCAGCCCGGAGACAGTAAGTCACACTGAAGCTTTCTTT

D: .
V: TRBV27
size: .
J: TRBJ1-2
CDR3: CASSLVMGSGYTF
DNA: TGTGCCAGCAGTTTAGTAATGGGTAGCGGCTACACCTTC

D: .
V: TRBV9
size: .
J: TRBJ1-1
CDR3: CASSVSREGSFF
DNA: TGTGCCAGCAGCGTATCCAGGGAGGGATCTTTCTTT

D: .
V: TRBV9
size: .
J: TRBJ1-1
CDR3: CASSVVGGVNTEAFF
DNA: TGTGCCAGCAGCGTAGTGGGGGGTGTGAACACTGAAGCTTTCTTT

D: .
V: TRBV7-2
size: few
J: TRBJ1-6
CDR3: CASSFWPVLDSPLHF
DNA: TGTGCCAGCAGCTTTTGGCCAGTTCTGGATTCACCCCTCCACTTT

D: .
V: TRBV6-9
size: few
J: TRBJ2-1
CDR3: CASSQGVRAVRGNEQFF
DNA: TGTGCCAGCAGCCAAGGGGTCCGGGCGGTTCGTGGCAATGAGCAGTTCTTC

D: .
V: TRBV15
size: .
J: TRBJ2-1
CDR3: CATSPRVPFYNEQFF
DNA: TGTGCCACCAGTCCCCGGGTGCCTTTCTACAATGAGCAGTTCTTC

D: .
V: TRBV25-1
size: .
J: TRBJ1-2
CDR3: CASSERRGYGYTF
DNA: TGTGCCAGCAGTGAACGGCGGGGGTATGGCTACACCTTC

D: .
V: TRBV29-1
size: .
J: TRBJ2-7
CDR3: CSVESGDYEQYF
DNA: TGCAGCGTTGAAAGTGGGGACTACGAGCAGTACTTC

D: TRBD1
V: TRBV19
size: few
J: TRBJ2-7
CDR3: CASRAYVGTGTYEQYF
DNA: TGTGCCAGTAGGGCGTATGTAGGGACAGGGACCTACGAGCAGTACTTC

D: .
V: TRBV7-9
size: few
J: TRBJ2-7
CDR3: CASSIEDSVGGLGYEQYF
DNA: TGTGCCAGCAGCATAGAGGACAGCGTAGGGGGACTTGGTTACGAGCAGTACTTC

D: .
V: TRBV27
size: many
J: TRBJ1-1
CDR3: CASSLGFRGGATEAFF
DNA: TGTGCCAGCAGTTTAGGGTTCAGGGGAGGTGCGACTGAAGCTTTCTTT

D: .
V: TRBV2
size: .
J: TRBJ2-2
CDR3: CASSDPGNTGELFF
DNA: TGTGCCAGCAGTGATCCAGGGAACACCGGGGAGCTGTTTTTT

D: TRBD2
V: TRBV7-9
size: few
J: TRBJ2-7
CDR3: CASSLGEAGMYF
DNA: TGTGCCAGCAGCTTAGGGGAAGCGGGGATGTACTTC